Described below is a single T cell receptor beta chain sequence and its context. Antigen specificity is unknown. The sample comes from a study of vaccination effects on CD4 cells after COVID-19. Study-wide findings and caveats: Vaccine-induced clones in healthy vaccinees cross-reacted with common cold coronaviruses in only 1 of 255 cases. Substantial clonal contraction characterized both infection- and vaccine-induced clones late after vaccination.

The protocol was immunoSEQ multiplex PCR, while the TCRdb copy is restricted to in-frame clones and leaves out a portion. The sample carries just under 75,000 clones, approximately 74% recorded once. Using viral peptide pools, the ViraFEST assay grew out antigen-specific CD4+ T cells prior to sequencing. Culture lasted around eleven days before CD4+ T cell isolation. Having tested negative for nucleocapsid antibodies, the vaccine recipients showed no prior SARS-CoV-2 infection. After 1.8 million or so PBMC were placed in each well, they were cultured with 8.5 to 10 IU/ml IL-2 and approximately 9.4 ug/ml peptides. Cultures had half their medium replaced with IL-2 medium on days 3 and 7. Trimming took 2 bases from V and 5 from J, leaving 13 bases between them. This CDR3 has 14 amino acids. The V gene's germline CDR1 is SGHRS and CDR2 YFSETQ.

The chain uses TRBV5-1 and TRBJ2-5, with D tentatively TRBD1 or TRBD2 (5 bases each). The TCR sequence derives from a human donor who received a COVID-19 vaccine. The sample in question was CD4+ T cells from PBMCs cultured with HCoV-NL63 spike peptides, obtained before COVID-19 vaccination. CDR3 nucleotides: TGCGCCAGCAGCTTAGGCTCTTGGGGGGAGACCCAGTACTTC. Encoded protein: CASSLGSWGETQYF.